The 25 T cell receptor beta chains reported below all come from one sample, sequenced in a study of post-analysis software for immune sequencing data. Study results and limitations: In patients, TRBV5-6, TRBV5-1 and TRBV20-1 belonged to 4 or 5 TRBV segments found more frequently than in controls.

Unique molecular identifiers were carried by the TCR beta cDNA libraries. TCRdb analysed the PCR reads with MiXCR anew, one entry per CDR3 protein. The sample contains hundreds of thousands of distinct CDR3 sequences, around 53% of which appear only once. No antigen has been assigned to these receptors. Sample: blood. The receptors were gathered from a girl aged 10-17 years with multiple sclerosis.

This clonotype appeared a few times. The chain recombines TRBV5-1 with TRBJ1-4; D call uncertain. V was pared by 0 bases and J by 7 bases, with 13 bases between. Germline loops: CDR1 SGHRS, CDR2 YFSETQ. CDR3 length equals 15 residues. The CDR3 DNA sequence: TGCGCCAGCAGCTTGGGTCAAGTGGGCCGTGAAAAACTGTTTTTT. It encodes CASSLGQVGREKLFF.

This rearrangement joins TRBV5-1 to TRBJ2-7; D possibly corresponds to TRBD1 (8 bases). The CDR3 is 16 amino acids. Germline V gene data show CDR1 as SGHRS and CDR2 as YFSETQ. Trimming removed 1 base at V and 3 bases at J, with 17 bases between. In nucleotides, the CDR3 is TGCGCCAGCAGCTTGACGCCAAACAGGGGGGGCTACGAGCAGTACTTC. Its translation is CASSLTPNRGGYEQYF.

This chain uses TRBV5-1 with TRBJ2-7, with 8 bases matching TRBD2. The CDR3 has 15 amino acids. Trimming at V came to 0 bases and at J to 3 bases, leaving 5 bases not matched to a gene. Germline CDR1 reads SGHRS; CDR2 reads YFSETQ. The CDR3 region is CASSLENGGDYEQYF. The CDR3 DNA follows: TGCGCCAGCAGCTTGGAAAACGGGGGGGACTACGAGCAGTACTTC. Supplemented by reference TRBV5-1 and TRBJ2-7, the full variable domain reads KAGVTQTPRYLIKTRGQQVTLSCSPISGHRSVSWYQQTPGQGLQFLFEYFSETQRNKGNFPGRFSGRQFSNSRSEMNVSTLELGDSALYLCASSLENGGDYEQYFGPGTRLTVT.

CDR3 in amino acids: CASSYLPEETQYF. CDR3 nucleotide sequence: TGTGCCAGCAGCTACCTGCCGGAGGAGACCCAGTACTTC. The chain joins TRBV7-8 to TRBJ2-5; D remains unclear. V dropped 4 bases and J dropped 5 bases, with 11 bases sitting between them. Germline CDR1 is SGHVS and CDR2 is FQNEAQ. The CDR3 has 13 residues.

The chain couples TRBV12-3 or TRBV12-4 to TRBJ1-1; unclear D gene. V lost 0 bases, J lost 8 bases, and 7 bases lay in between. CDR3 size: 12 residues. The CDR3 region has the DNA TGTGCCAGCAGTTTAGCGGTTCAAGAAGCTTTCTTT. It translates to CASSLAVQEAFF.

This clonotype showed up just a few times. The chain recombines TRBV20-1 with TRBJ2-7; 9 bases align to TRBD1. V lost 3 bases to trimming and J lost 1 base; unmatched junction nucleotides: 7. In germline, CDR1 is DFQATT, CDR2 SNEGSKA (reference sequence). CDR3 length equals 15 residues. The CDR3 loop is CSAREPGTGSYEQYF. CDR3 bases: TGCAGTGCTAGGGAGCCTGGGACAGGGTCCTACGAGCAGTACTTC.

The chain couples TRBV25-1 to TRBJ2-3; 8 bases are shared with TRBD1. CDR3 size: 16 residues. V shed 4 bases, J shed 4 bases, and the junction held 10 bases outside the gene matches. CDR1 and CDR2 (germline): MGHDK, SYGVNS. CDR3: CASSVWTGISSDTQYF. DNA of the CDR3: TGTGCCAGCAGTGTGTGGACAGGGATTAGTTCAGATACGCAGTATTTT.

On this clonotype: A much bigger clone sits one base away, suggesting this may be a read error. CDR3 in amino acids: CASSYRGHETQYF. The CDR3 DNA sequence: TGTGCCAGCAGTTACAGGGGGCACGAGACCCAGTACTTC. The chain carries TRBV2 and TRBJ2-5, with 9 bases that match TRBD1. The germline CDR1 and CDR2 sequences are SNHLY and FYNNEI. Trimming cost V 5 bases and J 5 bases; bases outside gene matches: 3. This CDR3 region has 13 residues.

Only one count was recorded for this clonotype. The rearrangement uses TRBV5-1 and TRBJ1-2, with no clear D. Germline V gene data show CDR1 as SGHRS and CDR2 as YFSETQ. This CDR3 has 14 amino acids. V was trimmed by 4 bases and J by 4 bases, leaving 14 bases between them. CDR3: CASSLWTLPYGYTF. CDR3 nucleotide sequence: TGCGCCAGCAGCCTCTGGACCTTACCCTATGGCTACACCTTC.

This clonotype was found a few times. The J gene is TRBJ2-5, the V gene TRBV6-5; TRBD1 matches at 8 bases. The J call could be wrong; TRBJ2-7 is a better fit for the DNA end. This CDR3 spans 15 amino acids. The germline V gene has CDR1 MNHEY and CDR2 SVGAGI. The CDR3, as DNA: TGTGCCAGCAGTTACCTTCGACAGGGGACCTACGAGCAGTACTTC. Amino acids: CASSYLRQGTYEQYF.

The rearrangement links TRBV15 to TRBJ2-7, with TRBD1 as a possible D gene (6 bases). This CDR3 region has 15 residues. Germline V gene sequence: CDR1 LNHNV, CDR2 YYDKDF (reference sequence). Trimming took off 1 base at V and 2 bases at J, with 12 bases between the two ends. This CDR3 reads CATSRVSGTTYEQYF. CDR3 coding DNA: TGTGCCACCAGCAGAGTATCCGGGACAACCTACGAGCAGTACTTC. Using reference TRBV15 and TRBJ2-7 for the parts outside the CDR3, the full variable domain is DAMVIQNPRYQVTQFGKPVTLSCSQTLNHNVMYWYQQKSSQAPKLLFHYYDKDFNNEADTPDNFQSRRPNTSFCFLDIRSPGLGDTAMYLCATSRVSGTTYEQYFGPGTRLTVT.

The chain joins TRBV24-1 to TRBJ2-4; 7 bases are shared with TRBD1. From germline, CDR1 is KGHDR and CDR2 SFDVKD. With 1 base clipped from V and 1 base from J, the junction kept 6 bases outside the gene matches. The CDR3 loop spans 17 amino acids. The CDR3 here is CATSDLGQGEAKNIQYF. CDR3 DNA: TGTGCCACCAGTGATTTAGGGCAGGGGGAGGCCAAAAACATTCAGTACTTC.

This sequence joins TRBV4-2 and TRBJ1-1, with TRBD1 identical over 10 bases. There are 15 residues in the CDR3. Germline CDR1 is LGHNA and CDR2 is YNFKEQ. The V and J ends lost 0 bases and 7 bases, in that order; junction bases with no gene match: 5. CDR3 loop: CASSQEGTGVDEAFF. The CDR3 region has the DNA TGTGCCAGCAGCCAAGAAGGGACAGGGGTGGATGAAGCTTTCTTT.

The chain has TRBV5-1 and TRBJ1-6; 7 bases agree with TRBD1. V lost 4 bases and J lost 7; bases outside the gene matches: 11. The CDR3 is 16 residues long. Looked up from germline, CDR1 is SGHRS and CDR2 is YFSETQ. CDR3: CASSRDDRARNSPLHF. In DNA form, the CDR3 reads TGCGCCAGCAGCAGGGACGACAGGGCCCGGAATTCACCCCTCCACTTT. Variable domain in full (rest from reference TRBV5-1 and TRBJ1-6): KAGVTQTPRYLIKTRGQQVTLSCSPISGHRSVSWYQQTPGQGLQFLFEYFSETQRNKGNFPGRFSGRQFSNSRSEMNVSTLELGDSALYLCASSRDDRARNSPLHFGNGTRLTVT.

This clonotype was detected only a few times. The CDR3 sequence is CSATEGLAGVYEQYF. The CDR3 region has the DNA TGCAGTGCTACCGAGGGACTAGCGGGAGTCTACGAGCAGTACTTC. V is TRBV20-1 and J is TRBJ2-7, with 14 bases lining up with TRBD2. V shed 4 bases and J 3 bases; nucleotides not matched to a gene: 5. Germline V lookup: CDR1 DFQATT, CDR2 SNEGSKA (reference sequence). The CDR3 is made up of 15 amino acids.

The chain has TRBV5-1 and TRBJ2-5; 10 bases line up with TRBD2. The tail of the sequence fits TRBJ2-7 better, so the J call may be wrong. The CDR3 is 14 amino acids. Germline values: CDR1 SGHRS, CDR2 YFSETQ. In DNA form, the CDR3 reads TGCGCCAGCACCAGGACTAGCGGCTTCTACGAGCAGTACTTC. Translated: CASTRTSGFYEQYF.

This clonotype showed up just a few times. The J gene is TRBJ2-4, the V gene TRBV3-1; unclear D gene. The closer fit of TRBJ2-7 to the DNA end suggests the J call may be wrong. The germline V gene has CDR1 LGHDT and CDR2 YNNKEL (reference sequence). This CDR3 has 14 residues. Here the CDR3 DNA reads TGTGCCAGCAGCCAAGATCTCCTGAGCTACGAGCAGTACTTC. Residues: CASSQDLLSYEQYF.

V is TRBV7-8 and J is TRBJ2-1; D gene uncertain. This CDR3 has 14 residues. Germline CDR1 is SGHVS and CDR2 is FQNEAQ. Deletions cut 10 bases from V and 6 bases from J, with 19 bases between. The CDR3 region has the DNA TGTGCCACCACATTGGCCCAAGTAGGCAATGAGCAGTTCTTC. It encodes CATTLAQVGNEQFF.

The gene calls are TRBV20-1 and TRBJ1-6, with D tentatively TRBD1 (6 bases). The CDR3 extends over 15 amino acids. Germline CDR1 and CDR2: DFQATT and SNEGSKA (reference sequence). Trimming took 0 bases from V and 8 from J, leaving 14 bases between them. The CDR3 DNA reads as TGCAGTGCTAGAGATCGAGGGGGGGGAGATTCACCCCTCCACTTT. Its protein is CSARDRGGGDSPLHF.

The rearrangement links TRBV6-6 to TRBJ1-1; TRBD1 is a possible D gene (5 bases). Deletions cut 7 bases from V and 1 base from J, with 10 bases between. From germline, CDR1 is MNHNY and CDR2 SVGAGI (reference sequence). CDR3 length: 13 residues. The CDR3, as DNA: TGTGCCAGCAACTCCGGGGGGAACACTGAAGCTTTCTTT. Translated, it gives CASNSGGNTEAFF.

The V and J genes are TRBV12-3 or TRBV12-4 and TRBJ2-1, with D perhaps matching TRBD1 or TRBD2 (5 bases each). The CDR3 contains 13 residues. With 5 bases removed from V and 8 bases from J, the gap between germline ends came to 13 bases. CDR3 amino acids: CASSLRGAHEQFF. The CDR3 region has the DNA TGTGCCAGCAGTCTTAGGGGAGCTCATGAGCAGTTCTTC.

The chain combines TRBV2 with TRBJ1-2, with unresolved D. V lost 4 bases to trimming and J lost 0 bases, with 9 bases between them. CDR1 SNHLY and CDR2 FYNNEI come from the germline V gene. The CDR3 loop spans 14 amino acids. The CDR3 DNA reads TGTGCCAGCAGTGCTGGGAATCCTAACTATGGCTACACCTTC. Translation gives CASSAGNPNYGYTF.

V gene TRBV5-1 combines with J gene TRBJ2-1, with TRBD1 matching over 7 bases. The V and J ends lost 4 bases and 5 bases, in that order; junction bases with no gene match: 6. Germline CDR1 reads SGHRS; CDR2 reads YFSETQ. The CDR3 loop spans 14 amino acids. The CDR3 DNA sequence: TGCGCCAGCAGCAAGGGACAGCTTCACAATGAGCAGTTCTTC. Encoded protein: CASSKGQLHNEQFF. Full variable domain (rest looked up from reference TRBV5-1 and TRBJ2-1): KAGVTQTPRYLIKTRGQQVTLSCSPISGHRSVSWYQQTPGQGLQFLFEYFSETQRNKGNFPGRFSGRQFSNSRSEMNVSTLELGDSALYLCASSKGQLHNEQFFGPGTRLTVL.

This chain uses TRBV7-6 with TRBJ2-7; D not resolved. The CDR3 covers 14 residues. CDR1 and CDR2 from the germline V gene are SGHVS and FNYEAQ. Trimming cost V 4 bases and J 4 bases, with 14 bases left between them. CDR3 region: CASSSLRERYEQYF. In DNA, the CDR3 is TGTGCCAGCAGCTCGTTAAGGGAAAGGTACGAGCAGTACTTC.

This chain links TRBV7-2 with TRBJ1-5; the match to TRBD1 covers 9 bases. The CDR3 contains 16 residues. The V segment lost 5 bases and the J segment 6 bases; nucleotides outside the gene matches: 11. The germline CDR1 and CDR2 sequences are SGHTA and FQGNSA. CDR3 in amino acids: CASSDKPGQGLQPQHF. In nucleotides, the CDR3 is TGTGCCAGCAGCGATAAACCGGGACAGGGTCTTCAGCCCCAGCATTTT.